This T cell receptor (beta chain) was found in a study of T-cell memory formation after mild COVID-19. V lost 0 bases and J 7 bases, leaving 19 bases between the germline ends. Germline CDR1 is SGHKS and CDR2 is YYEKEE (reference sequence). The CDR3 extends over 16 amino acids. TCRdb reprocessed the 5' RACE reads via MiXCR and lists one record per CDR3 protein. The table records about 470,000 distinct CDR3 sequences, around 27% of them present only once. This clonotype was detected only a few times. The chain links TRBV5-5 to TRBJ1-1; D call uncertain. Sequenced input: PBMCs or a T cell subset sorted from them (not recorded which). This receptor was taken from an adult woman who had mild COVID-19 (a few samples of this study predate the infection). Cell type and time point are not known. CDR3 amino acids: CASSLVPGPDSGEAFF. DNA for the CDR3: TGTGCCAGCAGCTTGGTCCCTGGCCCCGACTCCGGTGAAGCTTTCTTT.